The rows below give T cell receptor beta chains drawn from one sample of a study of cytomegalovirus exposure and HLA in healthy donors. Method: immunoSEQ multiplex PCR; TCRdb's copy keeps in-frame clones and lacks some. The sample yields around 98,000 clones, around 68% seen once. Sequencing input: PBMCs. The receptors come from a female donor in good health and CMV-seronegative. Both conserved end residues are part of each CDR3. D genes are given only for firm matches. Some rows have no size entry. The others give once, few or many, or a class for an expanded clone.

abundance,j_gene,v_gene,d_gene,CDR3nt,CDR3aa
NA,TRBJ2-1,TRBV11-3,TRBD1,TGTGCCAGCAGCTCTCCGGACAGGGGAGGGTACAATGAGCAGTTCTTC,CASSSPDRGGYNEQFF
NA,TRBJ2-1,TRBV1,NA,TGCACCAGCAGCCCTAAGCGGGAGACCTACAATGAGCAGTTCTTC,CTSSPKRETYNEQFF
once,TRBJ2-1,TRBV4-2,NA,TGTGCCAGCAGCCAAGATACGCGGGAAGTAAGGTACAATGAGCAGTTCTTC,CASSQDTREVRYNEQFF
once,TRBJ2-7,TRBV27,NA,TGTGCCAGCAGTCCCCTCGGGTGGTACGAGCAGTACTTC,CASSPLGWYEQYF
few,TRBJ1-6,TRBV10-2,NA,TGCGCCAGCGGAGCAGGGAGGGATTCACCCCTCCACTTT,CASGAGRDSPLHF
NA,TRBJ1-4,TRBV2,NA,TGTGCCAGCAGCGGAGGGGAGGGTAGCTCCCGTTTT,CASSGGEGSSRF
NA,TRBJ1-2,TRBV29-1,TRBD1,TGCAGCGTATTCGGGACAGATTCAGGCTACACCTTC,CSVFGTDSGYTF
NA,TRBJ1-2,TRBV15,NA,TGTGCCACCAGCAGAGACTCAGATTATGGCTACACCTTC,CATSRDSDYGYTF
few,TRBJ2-5,TRBV7-8,NA,TGTGCCAGCAGCTTCGAGTGGGGGGGCCGGGAGACCCAGTACTTC,CASSFEWGGRETQYF
once,TRBJ2-7,TRBV28,TRBD1,TGTGCCAGCAGTTCCGACGCACAGGGGTACGAGCAGTACTTC,CASSSDAQGYEQYF
NA,TRBJ1-5,TRBV19,TRBD1,TGTGCCAGTAGTACCCGACAGGGGACCAGTCAGCCCCAGCATTTT,CASSTRQGTSQPQHF
few,TRBJ2-7,TRBV7-9,TRBD2,TGTGCCAGCAGCTTACGGGAGGCAGGCTACGAGCAGTACTTC,CASSLREAGYEQYF
NA,TRBJ1-5,TRBV19,NA,TGTGCCAGTGGGGCAGGGGACAATCAGCCCCAGCATTTT,CASGAGDNQPQHF
NA,TRBJ2-7,TRBV28,TRBD1,TGTGCCACGGGGACAGGGCCCTACGAGCAGTACTTC,CATGTGPYEQYF
NA,TRBJ1-5,TRBV7-2,NA,TGTGCCAGCAGCTCCTCGGGAGGGAACTATCAGCCCCAGCATTTT,CASSSSGGNYQPQHF
NA,TRBJ2-7,TRBV18,NA,TGTGCCAGCTCATGGGCTCCCCTCTCCTACGAGCAGTACTTC,CASSWAPLSYEQYF
NA,TRBJ2-1,TRBV7-6,TRBD1,TGTGCCAGCAGCCCGCGGGACAGGGTTGTGGATGAGCAGTTCTTC,CASSPRDRVVDEQFF
NA,TRBJ2-1,TRBV6-1,NA,TGTGCCAGCAAATTACAGGGAGGGAATGAGCAGTTCTTC,CASKLQGGNEQFF
NA,TRBJ1-4,TRBV7-9,TRBD1,TGTGCCAGCAGCCCCGGGACAGTGTTTTCAACTAATGAAAAACTGTTTTTT,CASSPGTVFSTNEKLFF
NA,TRBJ2-7,TRBV4-1,NA,TGCGCCAGCAGCCAAGATGTGGTGGGGGGGCGGTACGAGCAGTACTTC,CASSQDVVGGRYEQYF
NA,TRBJ2-3,TRBV7-9,NA,TGTTCCAGCAGCCTTTACAGGGATCGCACAGATACGCAGTATTTT,CSSSLYRDRTDTQYF
NA,TRBJ2-2,TRBV7-6,NA,TGTGCCAGCAGCTTAGACAGGGCCGGGGAGCTGTTTTTT,CASSLDRAGELFF
NA,TRBJ2-5,TRBV30,NA,TGTGCCTGGAGTGTATTCCGGGGTCCCGGGGAGACCCAGTACTTC,CAWSVFRGPGETQYF
once,TRBJ1-2,TRBV7-9,TRBD1,TGTGCCAGCAGCCCCGGGACAGACTATGGCTACACCTTC,CASSPGTDYGYTF
once,TRBJ2-7,TRBV10-3,TRBD1,TGTGCCATCAGAGGCAGGACAGGGGGCTCCTACGAGCAGTACTTC,CAIRGRTGGSYEQYF
few,TRBJ1-2,TRBV5-4,TRBD1,TGTGCCAGCAGCCTCAACAGGGGGCAGCTGGGGAGTGGCTACACCTTC,CASSLNRGQLGSGYTF
NA,TRBJ2-3,TRBV30,TRBD2,TGTGCCTGGACGGGGGCGGGGGGTCGGGATACGCAGTATTTT,CAWTGAGGRDTQYF
NA,TRBJ1-1,TRBV7-6,TRBD1,TGTGCCAGCAGTTCGACAGGGACAGATGGGGCTTTCTTT,CASSSTGTDGAFF
NA,TRBJ2-7,TRBV25-1,TRBD1,TGTGCCAGCAGTGAGAGGGGGCTGGTATACGAGCAGTACTTC,CASSERGLVYEQYF